The 2 T cell receptor beta chains presented below share a single source sample, sequenced in a study of T cells after yellow fever vaccination. TCRdb re-called the 5' RACE reads with MiXCR, one entry per CDR3 protein. The repertoire consists of about 340,000 distinct CDR3 sequences, with under 15% occurring once and the leading ten covering approximately 3.4%. Source: CD4+ T cells sorted from PBMCs, taken 15 days after the yellow fever booster vaccination. The source is a man younger than 35 who received the YFV17D yellow fever vaccine.

V gene TRBV10-2 combines with J gene TRBJ2-1; D remains unclear. The CDR3 sequence is 13 residues long. Trimming removed 6 bases at V and 7 bases at J, with 13 bases between. CDR1 and CDR2 (germline): WSHSY, SAAADI. The CDR3 here is CASSAGWDNEQFF. The CDR3 DNA sequence: TGCGCCAGCAGCGCCGGTTGGGATAATGAGCAGTTCTTC.

In DNA form, the CDR3 reads TGTGCCAGCAGCTTAGCGGTCGGGGGCGTCCCCCAAACCTACGAGCAGTACTTC. It translates to CASSLAVGGVPQTYEQYF. This chain uses TRBV7-2 with TRBJ2-7; either TRBD1 or TRBD2 may fit D (6 bases each). The CDR3 length is 18 residues. Germline assignment: CDR1 SGHTA and CDR2 FQGNSA. V dropped 0 bases and J dropped 2 bases, with 20 bases sitting between them.